This T cell receptor (beta chain) was sequenced in a study of CD8 T cells in ankylosing spondylitis. Study results and caveats: Clones linked with disease were CD8+ and fairly uncommon in the peripheral blood. Significantly higher representation of disease-linked clones was reported for matched ankylosing spondylitis synovial fluid.

Worth noting for this clonotype: Its antigen is undetermined.

TCRdb processed the 5' RACE reads anew with MiXCR; each CDR3 protein has one entry. The table records 200,000 to 300,000 distinct CDR3 sequences, 20% to 30% of them present only once. The CDR3 sequence is 14 residues long. After removal of 1 base from V and 3 bases from J, the junction contained 2 bases not matched to a gene. Germline CDR1 and CDR2: DFQATT and SNEGSKA (reference sequence). The material sequenced was blood, either unsorted or a sorted T cell fraction (not recorded which). The rearrangement links TRBV20-1 to TRBJ2-7, with TRBD1 matching 11 bases. This sequence was found in a male donor with ankylosing spondylitis or in good health (not recorded which). As DNA, the CDR3 is TGCAGTGCTAGAGGGGGGACAGGGGGCTACGAGCAGTACTTC. This encodes CSARGGTGGYEQYF.